The 32 T cell receptor beta chains given below trace back to one sample, sequenced in a study of shared clonotypes between healthy human individuals. Libraries were prepared by immunoSEQ multiplex PCR; TCRdb keeps only in-frame clonotypes and omits some of them. This sample yields about 1.5 million clones, of which approximately 98% are seen a single time; around 0.45% belongs to the top ten. Sequenced input: naive CD4+ T cells sorted from blood. The subset is: CD45RA+ positively selected. The receptors were gathered from a man younger than 45 in good health.

CDR3 loop: CASSPLNTEAFF. The CDR3 bases are TGTGCCAGCAGCCCCCTGAACACTGAAGCTTTCTTT. The chain has TRBV5-6 and TRBJ1-1; D not resolved. The V gene's germline CDR1 is SGHDT and CDR2 YYEEEE. The CDR3 length is 12 residues. Between the trimmed V and J ends, which lost 4 bases and 0 bases, there was a span of 4 bases.

The V gene is TRBV15, the J gene TRBJ2-2, with unresolved D. V was trimmed by 0 bases and J by 4 bases, leaving 15 bases between them. This CDR3 has 17 amino acids. Per germline, CDR1 LNHNV and CDR2 YYDKDF (reference sequence). The CDR3 spells CATSRDLADLRTGELFF. The DNA for the CDR3 is TGTGCCACCAGCAGAGATCTGGCGGACCTACGCACCGGGGAGCTGTTTTTT.

This clone was observed once. This chain links TRBV5-5 with TRBJ2-7; TRBD1 aligns across 7 bases. CDR1 and CDR2 from the germline V gene are SGHKS and YYEKEE (reference sequence). V shed 5 bases, J shed 4 bases, and the junction held 6 bases outside the gene matches. The CDR3 length is 13 residues. The CDR3 region is CASSWDSFYEQYF. CDR3 in DNA: TGTGCCAGCAGTTGGGACAGCTTTTACGAGCAGTACTTC. The variable domain in full, with the rest retrieved from reference TRBV5-5 and TRBJ2-7, is DAGVTQSPTHLIKTRGQQVTLRCSPISGHKSVSWYQQVLGQGPQFIFQYYEKEERGRGNFPDRFSARQFPNYSSELNVNALLLGDSALYLCASSWDSFYEQYFGPGTRLTVT.

The chain employs TRBV11-2 and TRBJ1-3; D remains unclear. The germline V gene encodes CDR1 SGHAT and CDR2 FQNNGV. This CDR3 spans 14 amino acids. V was pared by 7 bases and J by 0 bases, with 10 bases between. The CDR3 loop is CASTGPFSGNTIYF. CDR3 in DNA: TGTGCCAGCACCGGACCGTTCTCTGGAAACACCATATATTTT.

The V gene is TRBV5-5, the J gene TRBJ1-5, with D maybe TRBD1 (5 bases). CDR1 SGHKS and CDR2 YYEKEE come from the germline V gene (reference sequence). The length of the CDR3 is 16 residues. The ends were cut back, 4 bases at V and 7 bases at J, with 21 bases in the middle. CDR3 residues: CASSPITSGFRQPQHF. In DNA form, the CDR3 reads TGTGCCAGCAGCCCAATCACCTCAGGGTTCAGGCAGCCCCAGCATTTT.

J is TRBJ1-2 and V is TRBV6-5; tentative D call: TRBD1 (5 bases). Germline V gives CDR1 MNHEY, CDR2 SVGAGI. This CDR3 is built from 14 residues. V was pared by 2 bases and J by 4 bases, with 11 bases between. The DNA for the CDR3 is TGTGCCAGCAGTTACCGAGCCGACAGCTATGGCTACACCTTC. The encoded protein is CASSYRADSYGYTF.

The chain recombines TRBV10-1 with TRBJ2-1, with a possible D match to TRBD2 (6 bases). Germline V gene data show CDR1 as WNHNN and CDR2 as SYGVQD (reference sequence). The V gene lost 6 bases and the J gene lost 3 bases, with 15 bases spanning the gap. This CDR3 comprises 15 residues. CDR3 sequence (DNA): TGCGCCAGCAGCCACCGGGACTGGCGCTACAATGAGCAGTTCTTC. Translated: CASSHRDWRYNEQFF.

The chain employs TRBV5-3 and TRBJ2-3, with TRBD1 matching 8 bases. TRBV5-3 is treated as an ORF (open reading frame) with a function not yet certain. Trimming at V came to 7 bases and at J to 5 bases, leaving 12 bases not matched to a gene. The CDR3 runs to 15 residues. In DNA form, the CDR3 reads TGTGCCAGAGTTACGGGACAGGTGGCTGAAGATACGCAGTATTTT. Its translation: CARVTGQVAEDTQYF.

This chain uses TRBV10-2 with TRBJ2-1, with D possibly being TRBD1 (5 bases). The CDR3 runs 13 residues. V shed 6 bases and J shed 0 bases, with 6 bases lying between them. Germline V gene sequence: CDR1 WSHSY, CDR2 SAAADI. CDR3 residues: CASRDSSYNEQFF. The CDR3 DNA reads as TGCGCCAGCAGAGACAGCTCCTACAATGAGCAGTTCTTC.

V and J are TRBV15 and TRBJ2-1, with a possible D match to TRBD2 (5 bases). V dropped 1 base and J dropped 7 bases, with 8 bases sitting between them. Germline lookup yields CDR1 LNHNV and CDR2 YYDKDF (reference sequence). The CDR3 runs to 13 residues. The CDR3 spells CATSRAPGNEQFF. The DNA of the CDR3 is TGTGCCACCAGCAGAGCACCGGGGAATGAGCAGTTCTTC.

The V call is TRBV19, the J call TRBJ1-2; 7 bases line up with TRBD1. After removal of 7 bases from V and 1 base from J, the junction contained 6 bases not matched to a gene. The CDR3 runs 14 residues. Per the germline V gene, CDR1 is LNHDA and CDR2 is SQIVND (reference sequence). The CDR3 reads CASTAGQNNYGYTF. CDR3 coding DNA: TGTGCCAGTACCGCGGGACAGAATAACTATGGCTACACCTTC.

The J gene is TRBJ1-1, the V gene TRBV11-2, with 8 bases fitting TRBD1. There are 13 residues in the CDR3. Germline CDR1 is SGHAT and CDR2 is FQNNGV. The V gene end was trimmed by 4 bases and the J gene end by 3 bases; junction bases not matched to a gene: 1. CDR3 amino acids: CASSYRGDTEAFF. The CDR3 bases are TGTGCCAGCAGCTACAGGGGGGACACTGAAGCTTTCTTT.

This chain links TRBV2 with TRBJ2-5; no definite D call. This CDR3 contains 15 residues. The V gene's germline CDR1 is SNHLY and CDR2 FYNNEI. Trimming left V 8 bases short and J 1 base short, with 17 bases between. The CDR3 DNA sequence: TGTGCCAGCCGCTTTGGAAATTCAGGCCAAGAGACCCAGTACTTC. This codes for CASRFGNSGQETQYF.

The chain combines TRBV5-1 with TRBJ1-3; 9 bases are a match to TRBD1. Germline lookup yields CDR1 SGHRS and CDR2 YFSETQ. This CDR3 region has 14 residues. Trimming took 4 bases from V and 5 from J; bases not matched to a gene: 4. CDR3 loop: CASSGGQGRNTIYF. CDR3 DNA sequence: TGCGCCAGCAGCGGTGGACAGGGGAGAAACACCATATATTTT.

The chain recombines TRBV5-1 with TRBJ2-3; D may match TRBD1 or TRBD2 (5 bases each). The CDR3 totals 14 residues. Per the germline V gene, CDR1 is SGHRS and CDR2 is YFSETQ. V dropped 7 bases and J dropped 0 bases, with 12 bases sitting between them. The CDR3 spells CASRGTTSTDTQYF. As DNA, the CDR3 is TGCGCCAGCCGTGGGACCACTAGCACAGATACGCAGTATTTT.

V usage is TRBV5-6 and J usage is TRBJ2-3, with 8 bases aligning to TRBD1. The V gene's germline CDR1 is SGHDT and CDR2 YYEEEE. The CDR3 runs 19 residues. Trimming cost V 2 bases and J 2 bases; bases outside gene matches: 16. The CDR3 reads CASSFRGWTGISPTDTQYF. DNA for the CDR3: TGTGCCAGCAGCTTTAGAGGCTGGACAGGGATTTCCCCCACAGATACGCAGTATTTT.

The chain is built from TRBV21-1 and TRBJ2-4; the table calls TRBD1, which could not be checked here. TRBV21-1 is a listed pseudogene. CDR3 length: 15 residues. Written as DNA, the CDR3 is TGTGCCAGCAGCAAAGGCCAGGGTAGCAAAAACATTCAGTACTTC. Its protein is CASSKGQGSKNIQYF.

V gene TRBV9 combines with J gene TRBJ2-7, with TRBD1 matching over 7 bases. The germline V gene encodes CDR1 SGDLS and CDR2 YYNGEE. J lost 3 bases, V lost 4 bases, and 13 bases had no gene match. This CDR3 contains 16 residues. This CDR3 reads CASSPRGDRASYEQYF. The CDR3 DNA is TGTGCCAGCAGCCCAAGAGGCGACAGGGCGAGCTACGAGCAGTACTTC.

V usage is TRBV6-1 and J usage is TRBJ2-3, with D unclear. CDR1 is MNHNS, CDR2 SASEGT, per germline. Trimming took 10 bases from V and 2 from J, leaving 13 bases between them. The CDR3 length is 13 residues. In DNA form, the CDR3 reads TGTGCCATCTCGGTACAGCCCACAGATACGCAGTATTTT. Protein sequence: CAISVQPTDTQYF.

Remarks on this clone: Other DNA sequences in the sample encode the same CDR3. The chain couples TRBV9 to TRBJ2-1; D remains ambiguous. With 0 bases removed from V and 9 bases from J, the gap between germline ends came to 10 bases. Germline assignment: CDR1 SGDLS and CDR2 YYNGEE. The CDR3 consists of 13 residues. CDR3 coding DNA: TGTGCCAGCAGCGTAGTCGGGTCGGGTGAGCAGTTCTTC. It is translated as CASSVVGSGEQFF. The variable domain in full, with the rest retrieved from reference TRBV9 and TRBJ2-1, is DSGVTQTPKHLITATGQRVTLRCSPRSGDLSVYWYQQSLDQGLQFLIQYYNGEERAKGNILERFSAQQFPDLHSELNLSSLELGDSALYFCASSVVGSGEQFFGPGTRLTVL.

V usage is TRBV4-1 and J usage is TRBJ2-2, with TRBD2 as a possible D gene (5 bases). The V end lost 6 bases, the J end lost 1 base, and 12 bases lay between the germline ends. CDR3 length: 15 residues. Germline V gene sequence: CDR1 MGHRA, CDR2 YSYEKL. CDR3 region: CASSLFGGNTGELFF. The CDR3 nucleotides read TGCGCCAGCAGTCTGTTTGGAGGGAACACCGGGGAGCTGTTTTTT.

The gene calls are TRBV28 and TRBJ2-1; no clear D. Trimming took off 2 bases at V and 6 bases at J, with 11 bases between the two ends. Per the germline V gene, CDR1 is MDHEN and CDR2 is SYDVKM. This CDR3 is 14 amino acids long. This chain's CDR3 is CASSLKDVGNEQFF. Written as DNA, the CDR3 is TGTGCCAGCAGTTTAAAGGATGTGGGCAATGAGCAGTTCTTC.

In DNA form, the CDR3 reads TGTGCCAGCAGCTTAGATTTTAGGCTCACCGAAAAACCCTACGAGCAGTACTTC. Protein: CASSLDFRLTEKPYEQYF. The J gene is TRBJ2-7, the V gene TRBV11-2; D is unclear. The V end was cut by 0 bases, the J end by 2 bases, with 20 bases between. The CDR3 has 18 residues. Per germline, CDR1 SGHAT and CDR2 FQNNGV.

This sequence joins TRBV4-3 and TRBJ1-6; D unclear. This CDR3 is built from 15 residues. Germline V gene data show CDR1 as LGHNA and CDR2 as YSLEER. V was clipped by 0 bases and J by 8 bases, with 11 bases between them. The CDR3 DNA follows: TGCGCCAGCAGCCAAGATAGGGAAGCCTATTCACCCCTCCACTTT. Its protein product is CASSQDREAYSPLHF.

This rearrangement joins TRBV18 to TRBJ2-7, with 10 bases matching TRBD2. This CDR3 contains 15 residues. The V and J ends lost 0 bases and 5 bases, in that order; junction bases with no gene match: 4. CDR1 and CDR2 (germline): KGHSH, LQKENI. The CDR3 protein is CASSPPSLAGDEQYF. The CDR3 DNA sequence: TGTGCCAGCTCACCACCTTCGCTAGCGGGAGACGAGCAGTACTTC.

Written as DNA, the CDR3 is TGTGCCATCAGTGATTTGAAGGCCTACAATGAGCAGTTCTTC. Translation gives CAISDLKAYNEQFF. The V and J genes are TRBV10-3 and TRBJ2-1, with D unresolved. CDR1 ENHRY and CDR2 SYGVKD come from the germline V gene. The V end lost 3 bases, the J end lost 2 bases, and 8 bases lay between the germline ends. This CDR3 contains 14 residues.

V and J are TRBV6-5 and TRBJ2-5; 8 bases line up with TRBD2. CDR1 is MNHEY and CDR2 is SVGAGI in the germline V gene. There are 14 residues in the CDR3. Trimming cost V 6 bases and J 4 bases; bases outside gene matches: 7. Here the CDR3 DNA reads TGTGCCAGCAGCCATGGACTAGCCGGAGAGACCCAGTACTTC. Its translation is CASSHGLAGETQYF.

Written as DNA, the CDR3 is TGTGCCAGTAGTGCCCGGACAGGGTTCCGCTACACCTTC. Its protein product is CASSARTGFRYTF. The chain joins TRBV19 to TRBJ1-2; TRBD1 agrees at 8 bases. Germline CDR1 reads LNHDA; CDR2 reads SQIVND (reference sequence). V lost 5 bases and J lost 9; bases outside the gene matches: 8. The CDR3 extends over 13 amino acids.

V is TRBV4-1 and J is TRBJ2-1; 10 bases agree with TRBD2. V trimming: 1 base; J trimming: 5 bases; junction bases outside the gene matches: 14. CDR1 is MGHRA, CDR2 YSYEKL, per germline. The CDR3 loop spans 19 amino acids. The CDR3 bases are TGCGCCAGCAGCCAAGTTCAGGGGACTAGCGTTCGAGGGAACAATGAGCAGTTCTTC. Residues: CASSQVQGTSVRGNNEQFF.

Concerning this clone: Other DNA sequences from this sample encode an identical CDR3 as well. The V and J genes are TRBV5-4 and TRBJ2-7; 12 bases map to TRBD2. The CDR3 loop spans 15 amino acids. V trimming: 3 bases; J trimming: 4 bases; junction bases outside the gene matches: 5. CDR1 is SGHNT, CDR2 YYREEE, per germline (reference sequence). The DNA for the CDR3 is TGTGCCAGCAGCTCTAGGACTAGCGGGACGTACGAGCAGTACTTC. Its translation: CASSSRTSGTYEQYF.

V usage is TRBV29-1 and J usage is TRBJ2-5; no firm D call. V lost 7 bases to trimming and J lost 2 bases, with 8 bases between them. The CDR3 is 11 amino acids. Germline-derived CDR1 and CDR2 are SQVTM and ANQGSEA. The CDR3 region has the DNA TGCAGCGGACGCTCACAAGAGACCCAGTACTTC. Its protein is CSGRSQETQYF.

This clone is a singleton in its sample. V and J are TRBV18 and TRBJ2-7; possibly TRBD1 or TRBD2 for D (5 bases each). This CDR3 has 16 amino acids. Germline-derived CDR1 and CDR2 are KGHSH and LQKENI. With 6 bases removed from V and 3 bases from J, the gap between germline ends came to 21 bases. The CDR3 DNA follows: TGTGCCAGCTCGGTGCTTCAGGGACCCCAACTCTACGAGCAGTACTTC. The encoded protein is CASSVLQGPQLYEQYF.